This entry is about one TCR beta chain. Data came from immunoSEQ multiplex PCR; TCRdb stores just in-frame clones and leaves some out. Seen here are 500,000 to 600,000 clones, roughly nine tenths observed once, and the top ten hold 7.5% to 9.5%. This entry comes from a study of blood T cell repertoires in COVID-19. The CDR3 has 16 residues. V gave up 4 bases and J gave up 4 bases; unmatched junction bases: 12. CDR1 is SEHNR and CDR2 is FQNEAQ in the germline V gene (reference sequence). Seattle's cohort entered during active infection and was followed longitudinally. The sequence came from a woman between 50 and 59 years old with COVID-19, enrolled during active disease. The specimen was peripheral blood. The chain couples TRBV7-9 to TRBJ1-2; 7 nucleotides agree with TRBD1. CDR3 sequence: CASSSGTAFGGYGYTF. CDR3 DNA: TGTGCCAGCAGCTCAGGGACAGCCTTTGGCGGCTATGGCTACACCTTC.